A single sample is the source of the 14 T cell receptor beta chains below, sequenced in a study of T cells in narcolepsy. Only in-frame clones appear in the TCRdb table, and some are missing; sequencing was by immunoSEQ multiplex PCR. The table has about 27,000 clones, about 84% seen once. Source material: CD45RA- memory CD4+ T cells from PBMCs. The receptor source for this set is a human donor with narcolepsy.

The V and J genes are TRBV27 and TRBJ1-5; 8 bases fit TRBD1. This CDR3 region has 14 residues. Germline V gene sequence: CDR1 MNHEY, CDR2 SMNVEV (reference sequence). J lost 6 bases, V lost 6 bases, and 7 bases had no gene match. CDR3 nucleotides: TGTGCCAGCAGCCTGACAGGGGCGTCTCAGCCCCAGCATTTT. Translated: CASSLTGASQPQHF.

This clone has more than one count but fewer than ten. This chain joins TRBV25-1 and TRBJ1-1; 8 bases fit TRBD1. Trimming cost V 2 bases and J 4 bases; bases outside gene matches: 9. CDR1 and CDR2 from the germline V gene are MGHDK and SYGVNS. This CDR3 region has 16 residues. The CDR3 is CASSELVTGVGTEAFF. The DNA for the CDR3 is TGTGCCAGCAGTGAACTCGTGACAGGGGTGGGCACTGAAGCTTTCTTT.

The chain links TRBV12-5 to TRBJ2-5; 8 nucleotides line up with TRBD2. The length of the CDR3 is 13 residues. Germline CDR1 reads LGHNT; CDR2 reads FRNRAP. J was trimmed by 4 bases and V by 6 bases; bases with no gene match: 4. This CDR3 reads CASGGTSGETQYF. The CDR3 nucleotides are TGTGCTAGTGGAGGGACTAGTGGAGAGACCCAGTACTTC.

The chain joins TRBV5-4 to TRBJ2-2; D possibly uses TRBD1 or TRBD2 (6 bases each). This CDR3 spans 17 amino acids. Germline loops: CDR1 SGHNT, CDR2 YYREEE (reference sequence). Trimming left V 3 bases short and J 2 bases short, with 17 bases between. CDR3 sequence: CASSYPRGGPNTGELFF. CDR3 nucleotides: TGTGCCAGCAGCTACCCGAGAGGGGGGCCCAACACCGGGGAGCTGTTTTTT.

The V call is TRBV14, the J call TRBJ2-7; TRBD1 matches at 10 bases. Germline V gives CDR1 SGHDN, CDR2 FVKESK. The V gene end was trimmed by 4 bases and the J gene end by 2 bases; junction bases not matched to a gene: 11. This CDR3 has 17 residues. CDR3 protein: CASSRVRQGAIPYEQYF. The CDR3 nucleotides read TGTGCCAGCAGCCGAGTTCGACAGGGGGCTATCCCCTACGAGCAGTACTTC.

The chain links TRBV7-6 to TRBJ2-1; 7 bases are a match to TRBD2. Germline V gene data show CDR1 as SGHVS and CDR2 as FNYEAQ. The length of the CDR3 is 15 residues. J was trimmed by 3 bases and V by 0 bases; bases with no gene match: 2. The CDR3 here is CASSLAAGSYNEQFF. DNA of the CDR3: TGTGCCAGCAGCTTAGCAGCGGGGAGCTACAATGAGCAGTTCTTC.

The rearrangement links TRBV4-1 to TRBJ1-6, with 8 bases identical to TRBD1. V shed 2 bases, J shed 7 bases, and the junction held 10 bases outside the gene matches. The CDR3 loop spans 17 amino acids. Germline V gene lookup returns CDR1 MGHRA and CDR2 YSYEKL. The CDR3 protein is CASSQTITRGQNSPLHF. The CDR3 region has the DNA TGCGCCAGCAGCCAAACTATTACCAGGGGGCAAAATTCACCCCTCCACTTT.

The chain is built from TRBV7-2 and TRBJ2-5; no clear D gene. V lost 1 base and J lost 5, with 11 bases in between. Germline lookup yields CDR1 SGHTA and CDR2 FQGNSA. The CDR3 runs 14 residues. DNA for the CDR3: TGTGCCAGCAGCTTAGGGGTTGGCCGGGAGACCCAGTACTTC. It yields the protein CASSLGVGRETQYF.

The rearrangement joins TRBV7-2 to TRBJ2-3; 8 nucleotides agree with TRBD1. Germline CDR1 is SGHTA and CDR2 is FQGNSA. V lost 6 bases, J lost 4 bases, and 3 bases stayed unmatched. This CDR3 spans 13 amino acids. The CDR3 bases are TGTGCCAGCAGACAGGGACAGGCAGATACGCAGTATTTT. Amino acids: CASRQGQADTQYF.

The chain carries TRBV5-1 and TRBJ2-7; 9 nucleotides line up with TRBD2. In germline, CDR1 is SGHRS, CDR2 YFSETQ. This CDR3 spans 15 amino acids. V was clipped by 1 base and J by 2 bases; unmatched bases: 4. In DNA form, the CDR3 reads TGCGCCAGCAGCTTGCGCAGCGGGGGGCCCTACGAGCAGTACTTC. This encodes CASSLRSGGPYEQYF.

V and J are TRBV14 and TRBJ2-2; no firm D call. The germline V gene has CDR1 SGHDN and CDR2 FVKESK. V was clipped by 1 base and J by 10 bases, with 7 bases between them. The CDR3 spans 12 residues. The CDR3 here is CASSQVPTELFF. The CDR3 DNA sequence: TGTGCCAGCAGCCAAGTTCCTACGGAGCTGTTTTTT.

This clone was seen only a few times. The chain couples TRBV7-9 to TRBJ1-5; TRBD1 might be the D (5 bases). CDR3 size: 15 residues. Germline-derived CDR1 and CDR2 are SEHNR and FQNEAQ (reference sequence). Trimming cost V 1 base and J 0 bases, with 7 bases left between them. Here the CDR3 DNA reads TGTGCCAGCAGCTTAGAAGGGGATAGCAATCAGCCCCAGCATTTT. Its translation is CASSLEGDSNQPQHF.

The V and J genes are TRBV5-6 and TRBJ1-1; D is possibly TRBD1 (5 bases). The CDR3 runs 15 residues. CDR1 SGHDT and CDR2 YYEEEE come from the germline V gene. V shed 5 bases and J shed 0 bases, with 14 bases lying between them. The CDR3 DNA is TGTGCCAGCAGAGACACAGGAACCATGAACACTGAAGCTTTCTTT. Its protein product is CASRDTGTMNTEAFF.

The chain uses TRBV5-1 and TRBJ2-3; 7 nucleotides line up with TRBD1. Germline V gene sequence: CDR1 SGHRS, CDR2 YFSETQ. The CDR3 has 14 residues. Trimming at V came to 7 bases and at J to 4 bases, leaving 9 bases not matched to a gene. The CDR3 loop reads CASGAGTASDTQYF. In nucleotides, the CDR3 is TGCGCCAGCGGAGCCGGGACAGCCTCAGATACGCAGTATTTT.